Following are 29 T cell receptor beta chains from one sample sequenced in a study of response to subunit inactivated influenza vaccine. TCRdb re-called the RT-PCR reads with MiXCR, one entry per CDR3 protein. Of about 540,000 distinct CDR3 sequences listed, around 13% are singletons. The input for sequencing was PBMCs from blood, taken 11 to 12 days after vaccination. These receptors originate from a man in his fifties who received an inactivated influenza vaccine.

CDR3 residues: CASNAGQGSEETQYF. The CDR3 coding sequence is TGCGCCAGCAACGCCGGACAGGGCTCGGAAGAGACCCAGTACTTC. V and J are TRBV5-1 and TRBJ2-5; TRBD1 matches at 8 bases. The J segment lost 3 bases and the V segment lost 6 bases, leaving 10 bases of the junction unmatched. The CDR3 extends over 15 amino acids. In germline, CDR1 is SGHRS, CDR2 YFSETQ.

This clonotype was found a few times. CDR3 in DNA: TGTGCCACCAGGGGGGGACAAGAGACCCAGTACTTC. Encoded protein: CATRGGQETQYF. The V call is TRBV10-3, the J call TRBJ2-5; D might be TRBD1 or TRBD2, each matching 7 bases. With 10 bases removed from V and 2 bases from J, the gap between germline ends came to 11 bases. From germline, CDR1 is ENHRY and CDR2 SYGVKD. CDR3 length: 12 residues.

This chain links TRBV4-1 with TRBJ2-1, with 10 bases fitting TRBD2. The CDR3 contains 15 residues. Germline CDR1 reads MGHRA; CDR2 reads YSYEKL. The V segment lost 3 bases and the J segment 7 bases; nucleotides outside the gene matches: 6. The CDR3 loop is CASSHLAGVMNEQFF. Written as DNA, the CDR3 is TGCGCCAGCAGCCACCTAGCGGGAGTAATGAATGAGCAGTTCTTC.

This sequence joins TRBV18 and TRBJ2-3; 10 nucleotides match TRBD2. V was clipped by 0 bases and J by 1 base; unmatched bases: 4. CDR3 size: 17 residues. Germline V CDR1 and CDR2: KGHSH, LQKENI. The CDR3 nucleotides read TGTGCCAGCTCACCACCAAAGCGGGGGGGCGGCACAGATACGCAGTATTTT. Protein product: CASSPPKRGGGTDTQYF. The whole variable domain, remainder taken from reference TRBV18 and TRBJ2-3, is NAGVMQNPRHLVRRRGQEARLRCSPMKGHSHVYWYRQLPEEGLKFMVYLQKENIIDESGMPKERFSAEFPKEGPSILRIQQVVRGDSAAYFCASSPPKRGGGTDTQYFGPGTRLTVL.

The chain couples TRBV12-3 or TRBV12-4 to TRBJ2-6; TRBD2 might be the D (5 bases). Trimming pared 6 bases from V and 5 bases from J, leaving 14 bases between. The CDR3 has 15 residues. The CDR3 reads CASSSGEVRANVLTF. The CDR3 DNA reads as TGTGCCAGCAGCTCCGGGGAAGTGAGGGCCAACGTCCTGACTTTC.

In its sample, this clonotype was seen a few times. This chain uses TRBV4-3 with TRBJ2-2; TRBD2 aligns across 7 bases. Trimming took 0 bases from V and 4 from J; bases not matched to a gene: 2. Germline lookup yields CDR1 LGHNA and CDR2 YSLEER. This CDR3 spans 15 amino acids. The DNA of the CDR3 is TGCGCCAGCAGCCAAGAAGCGGGGCTCACCGGGGAGCTGTTTTTT. Its translation: CASSQEAGLTGELFF.

The genes are TRBV28 and TRBJ1-4; weak D call: TRBD1 (5 bases). Trimming took off 10 bases at V and 6 bases at J, with 18 bases between the two ends. CDR1 is MDHEN, CDR2 SYDVKM, per germline. The CDR3 is 14 residues long. The CDR3 DNA reads TGTGCCATCAGCGTAGGGGACGGCTATGAAAAACTGTTTTTT. Protein: CAISVGDGYEKLFF.

V and J are TRBV5-4 and TRBJ2-6; D gene unclear. The CDR3 is 12 amino acids. Trimming cost V 0 bases and J 7 bases, with 2 bases left between them. Germline-derived CDR1 and CDR2 are SGHNT and YYREEE (reference sequence). CDR3 protein: CASSLDANVLTF. As DNA, the CDR3 is TGTGCCAGCAGCTTGGATGCCAACGTCCTGACTTTC.

This clonotype was detected a few times. J is TRBJ2-3 and V is TRBV7-8; D perhaps matches TRBD2 (7 bases). CDR3 length equals 15 residues. V lost 2 bases and J 4 bases, leaving 13 bases between the germline ends. Germline values: CDR1 SGHVS, CDR2 FQNEAQ. The CDR3 DNA reads TGTGCCAGCAGCTTATATGTAGGGGGGGCAGATACGCAGTATTTT. Translated: CASSLYVGGADTQYF. The complete variable domain, with remaining parts taken from reference TRBV7-8 and TRBJ2-3, reads GAGVSQSPRYKVAKRGQDVALRCDPISGHVSLFWYQQALGQGPEFLTYFQNEAQLDKSGLPSDRFFAERPEGSVSTLKIQRTQQEDSAVYLCASSLYVGGADTQYFGPGTRLTVL.

The chain is built from TRBV3-1 and TRBJ2-6; TRBD1 matches 8 bases. CDR1 LGHDT and CDR2 YNNKEL come from the germline V gene (reference sequence). Unmatched junction bases numbered 5, after V lost 1 base and J lost 0 bases. The CDR3 is 18 residues long. In nucleotides, the CDR3 is TGTGCCAGCAGCCAAGGCAGGGGGCGCGTCTCTGGGGCCAACGTCCTGACTTTC. Amino acids: CASSQGRGRVSGANVLTF. Drawing the rest from reference TRBV3-1 and TRBJ2-6, the complete variable domain is DTAVSQTPKYLVTQMGNDKSIKCEQNLGHDTMYWYKQDSKKFLKIMFSYNNKELIINETVPNRFSPKSPDKAHLNLHINSLELGDSAVYFCASSQGRGRVSGANVLTFGAGSRLTVL.

This clonotype was picked up a small number of times. The chain has TRBV12-3 or TRBV12-4 and TRBJ2-1; D assignment may be TRBD1 or TRBD2 (6 bases each). V lost 7 bases and J lost 8, with 15 bases in between. There are 13 residues in the CDR3. The CDR3 bases are TGTGCCAGCATATCCCGGGGGCAACATGAGCAGTTCTTC. Amino acids: CASISRGQHEQFF.

This clonotype appeared a few times. The chain uses TRBV12-3 or TRBV12-4 and TRBJ1-2; D unclear. This CDR3 is built from 16 residues. V was clipped by 1 base and J by 7 bases, with 19 bases between them. CDR3: CASSLGAGGPRSGYTF. CDR3 in DNA: TGTGCCAGCAGTTTAGGAGCGGGAGGTCCCCGATCTGGCTACACCTTC.

This clonotype has only a few counts. V usage is TRBV12-3 or TRBV12-4 and J usage is TRBJ1-2; no clear D gene. V was trimmed by 3 bases and J by 0 bases, leaving 11 bases between them. The CDR3 covers 15 residues. CDR3 loop: CASSFAARANYGYTF. The CDR3 DNA reads TGTGCCAGCAGTTTTGCCGCCAGAGCTAACTATGGCTACACCTTC.

In its sample, this clonotype was seen many times. V and J are TRBV7-2 and TRBJ2-5, with D tentatively TRBD2 (5 bases). This CDR3 comprises 14 residues. Germline CDR1 and CDR2: SGHTA and FQGNSA. V was trimmed by 4 bases and J by 4 bases, leaving 13 bases between them. CDR3 region: CASSSGLGPETQYF. CDR3 bases: TGTGCCAGCAGCTCAGGACTTGGGCCAGAGACCCAGTACTTC.

This clonotype was detected many times. V and J are TRBV4-2 and TRBJ2-2, with D perhaps assigned TRBD1 or TRBD2 (6 bases each). CDR3 size: 17 residues. V shed 0 bases and J shed 1 base, with 12 bases lying between them. Germline CDR1 LGHNA, CDR2 YNFKEQ. CDR3 DNA sequence: TGTGCCAGCAGCCAAGATATCGAGGGGGGGAACACCGGGGAGCTGTTTTTT. Translated: CASSQDIEGGNTGELFF.

This clonotype was seen a handful of times. The CDR3 nucleotides read TGCAGCGTTGTAGGTAGCAGAGGCTCCTACGAGCAGTACTTC. It specifies CSVVGSRGSYEQYF. The chain carries TRBV29-1 and TRBJ2-7; D is unclear. The CDR3 sequence is 14 residues long. In germline, CDR1 is SQVTM, CDR2 ANQGSEA. V lost 4 bases and J 0 bases, leaving 13 bases between the germline ends.

This clonotype was picked up many times. The V and J genes are TRBV29-1 and TRBJ1-1; D call uncertain. This CDR3 region has 13 residues. Germline V gene lookup returns CDR1 SQVTM and CDR2 ANQGSEA. V was clipped by 1 base and J by 5 bases, with 11 bases between them. The CDR3, as DNA: TGCAGCGTTGAAGTCTCCGGTGATACTGAAGCTTTCTTT. Its protein is CSVEVSGDTEAFF.

This clonotype was picked up a small number of times. The chain employs TRBV5-6 and TRBJ2-2, with no clear D. The CDR3 is 12 amino acids. Germline CDR1 and CDR2: SGHDT and YYEEEE. Trimming took 4 bases from V and 7 from J, leaving 8 bases between them. CDR3 amino acids: CASSRSYGELFF. The CDR3 coding sequence is TGTGCCAGCAGCAGGAGTTACGGGGAGCTGTTTTTT.

In its sample, this clonotype was seen a few times. This chain uses TRBV5-1 with TRBJ2-7, with a possible D match to TRBD2 (6 bases). The germline CDR1 and CDR2 sequences are SGHRS and YFSETQ. Trimming shortened V by 0 bases and J by 0 bases, and 10 bases separated the two germline ends. This CDR3 region has 15 residues. Here the CDR3 DNA reads TGCGCCAGCAGCTTGGGTAGCGGCTTCTCCTACGAGCAGTACTTC. This translates into CASSLGSGFSYEQYF.

This clonotype was observed many times. The rearrangement links TRBV5-4 to TRBJ2-7; 8 nucleotides line up with TRBD2. CDR1 and CDR2 from the germline V gene are SGHNT and YYREEE (reference sequence). This CDR3 is built from 15 residues. Trimming removed 0 bases from V and 4 bases from J; junction bases left unmatched: 6. CDR3: CASSLESSGLYEQYF. The CDR3 DNA reads as TGTGCCAGCAGCTTGGAGTCTAGCGGGCTGTACGAGCAGTACTTC.

The chain joins TRBV20-1 to TRBJ2-5; D not resolved. The V gene's germline CDR1 is DFQATT and CDR2 SNEGSKA (reference sequence). V was clipped by 1 base and J by 5 bases, with 14 bases between them. This CDR3 is 14 amino acids long. CDR3 sequence reads: CSARATSAVETQYF. CDR3 nucleotide sequence: TGCAGTGCTAGAGCTACCTCGGCGGTCGAGACCCAGTACTTC.

J is TRBJ2-1 and V is TRBV25-1; D may match TRBD1 or TRBD2 (5 bases each). CDR3 length: 10 amino acids. Per germline, CDR1 MGHDK and CDR2 SYGVNS. V dropped 3 bases and J dropped 13 bases, with 7 bases sitting between them. As DNA, the CDR3 is TGTGCCAGCAGTGACGGGGCCCAGTTCTTC. Protein sequence: CASSDGAQFF.

This clonotype showed up just a few times. This rearrangement joins TRBV20-1 to TRBJ2-2, with D possibly being TRBD1 or TRBD2 (5 bases each). The V and J ends lost 5 bases and 2 bases respectively, with 15 bases between them. Germline CDR1 reads DFQATT; CDR2 reads SNEGSKA (reference sequence). The CDR3 runs 15 residues. In DNA, the CDR3 is TGCAGTGCTCTGTGGCAGGGAGATAACACCGGGGAGCTGTTTTTT. Amino acid sequence: CSALWQGDNTGELFF.

This clonotype occurred many times. J is TRBJ2-2 and V is TRBV27; D uncertain. Germline assignment: CDR1 MNHEY and CDR2 SMNVEV (reference sequence). The CDR3 totals 11 residues. Trimming removed 7 bases from V and 4 bases from J, with 4 bases in between. The CDR3 sequence is CASTSTGELFF. The CDR3 nucleotides read TGTGCCAGCACCAGCACCGGGGAGCTGTTTTTT.

J is TRBJ1-2 and V is TRBV5-1; 12 bases map to TRBD1. The CDR3 contains 16 residues. With 3 bases clipped from V and 8 bases from J, the junction kept 11 bases outside the gene matches. Germline V gene data show CDR1 as SGHRS and CDR2 as YFSETQ. The CDR3 DNA reads TGCGCCAGCAGCTGGACCGGGACAGGGGGCGCGGGGGGCTACACCTTC. Protein product: CASSWTGTGGAGGYTF.

The chain employs TRBV11-1 and TRBJ2-2, with D possibly being TRBD1 (6 bases). The germline CDR1 and CDR2 sequences are SGHAT and FQDESV (reference sequence). Trimming took 5 bases from V and 3 from J, leaving 25 bases between them. This CDR3 comprises 19 residues. The CDR3 nucleotides are TGTGCCAGCAGCCCGCCCCTAAAGGCCAGGGGCCTGCACACCGGGGAGCTGTTTTTT. Its translation is CASSPPLKARGLHTGELFF.

The chain uses TRBV7-2 and TRBJ1-2; the D gene is possibly TRBD1 (6 bases). The germline gives CDR1 SGHTA, CDR2 FQGNSA. V was cut by 5 bases and J by 6 bases, with 13 bases left in between. The CDR3 has 13 amino acids. In nucleotides, the CDR3 is TGTGCCAGCAGCGGACAGCATAGAGATGGCTACACCTTC. It codes for CASSGQHRDGYTF.

The chain employs TRBV20-1 and TRBJ1-6, with 8 bases aligning to TRBD1. Per the germline V gene, CDR1 is DFQATT and CDR2 is SNEGSKA (reference sequence). V gave up 6 bases and J gave up 6 bases; unmatched junction bases: 4. CDR3 size: 13 residues. The CDR3, as DNA: TGCAGTGCCAACGACAGGGGTAATTCACCCCTCCACTTT. Protein product: CSANDRGNSPLHF.

The table lists this clonotype with a few counts. This CDR3 reads CASSLGLVSLGEQYF. DNA of the CDR3: TGTGCCAGCAGCCTGGGACTAGTTTCCTTGGGTGAGCAGTACTTC. V gene TRBV7-2 combines with J gene TRBJ2-7, with 8 bases matching TRBD2. V trimming: 5 bases; J trimming: 7 bases; junction bases outside the gene matches: 13. Germline V gene lookup returns CDR1 SGHTA and CDR2 FQGNSA. The CDR3 runs to 15 residues.